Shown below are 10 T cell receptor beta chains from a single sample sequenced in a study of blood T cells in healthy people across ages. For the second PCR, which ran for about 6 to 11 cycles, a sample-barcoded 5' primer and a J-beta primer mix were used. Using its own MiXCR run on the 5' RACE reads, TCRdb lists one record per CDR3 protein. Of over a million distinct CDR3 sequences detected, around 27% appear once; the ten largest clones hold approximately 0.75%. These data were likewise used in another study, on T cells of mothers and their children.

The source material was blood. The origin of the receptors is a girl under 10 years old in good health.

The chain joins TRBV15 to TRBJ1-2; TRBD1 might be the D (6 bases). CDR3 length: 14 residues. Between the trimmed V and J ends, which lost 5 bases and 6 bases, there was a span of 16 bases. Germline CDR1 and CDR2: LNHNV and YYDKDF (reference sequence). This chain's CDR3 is CATSLWGRRDGYTF. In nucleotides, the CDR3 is TGTGCCACCAGCCTATGGGGGCGTAGAGATGGCTACACCTTC.

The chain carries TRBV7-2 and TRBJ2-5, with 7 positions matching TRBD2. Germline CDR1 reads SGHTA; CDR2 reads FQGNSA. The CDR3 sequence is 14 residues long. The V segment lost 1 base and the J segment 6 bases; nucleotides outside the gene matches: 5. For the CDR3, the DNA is TGTGCCAGCAGCTTAGAAGCGGGGTGGCAGACCCAGTACTTC. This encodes CASSLEAGWQTQYF.

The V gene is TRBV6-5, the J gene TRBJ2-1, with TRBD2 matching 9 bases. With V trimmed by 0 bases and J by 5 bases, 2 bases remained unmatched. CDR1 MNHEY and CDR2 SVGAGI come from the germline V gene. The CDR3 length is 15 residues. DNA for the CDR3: TGTGCCAGCAGTTACTCGACTAGCGGAAACAATGAGCAGTTCTTC. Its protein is CASSYSTSGNNEQFF.

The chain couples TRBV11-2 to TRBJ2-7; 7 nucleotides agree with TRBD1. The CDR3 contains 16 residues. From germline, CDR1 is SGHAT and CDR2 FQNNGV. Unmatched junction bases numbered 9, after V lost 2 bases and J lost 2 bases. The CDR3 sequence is CASSLFPGGLTYEQYF. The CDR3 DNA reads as TGTGCCAGCAGCTTATTCCCAGGGGGTTTAACCTACGAGCAGTACTTC.

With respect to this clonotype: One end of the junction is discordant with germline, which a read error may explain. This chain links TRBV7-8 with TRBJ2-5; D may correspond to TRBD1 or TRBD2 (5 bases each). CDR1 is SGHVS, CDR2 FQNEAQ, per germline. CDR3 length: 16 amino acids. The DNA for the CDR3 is TGTGCCCGCAGCCCCCTGGGAGCGGCAGGGCAAGAGACCCAGTACTTC. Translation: CARSPLGAAGQETQYF. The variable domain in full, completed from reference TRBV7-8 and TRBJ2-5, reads GAGVSQSPRYKVAKRGQDVALRCDPISGHVSLFWYQQALGQGPEFLTYFQNEAQLDKSGLPSDRFFAERPEGSVSTLKIQRTQQEDSAVYLCARSPLGAAGQETQYFGPGTRLLVL.

CDR3 DNA: TGCAGCGTTGAAGTTGGGACAGTGATAGGCTATGGCTACACCTTC. Translating gives CSVEVGTVIGYGYTF. This chain joins TRBV29-1 and TRBJ1-2, with 7 bases lining up with TRBD1. CDR3 length equals 15 residues. Germline CDR1 SQVTM, CDR2 ANQGSEA. Trimming took 1 base from V and 4 from J; bases not matched to a gene: 9.

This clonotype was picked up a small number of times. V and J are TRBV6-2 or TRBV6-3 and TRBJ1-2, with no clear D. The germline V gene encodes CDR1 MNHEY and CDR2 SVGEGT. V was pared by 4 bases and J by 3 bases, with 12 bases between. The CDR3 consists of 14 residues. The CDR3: CASSFIGEYYGYTF. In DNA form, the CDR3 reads TGTGCCAGCAGTTTTATCGGTGAATACTATGGCTACACCTTC.

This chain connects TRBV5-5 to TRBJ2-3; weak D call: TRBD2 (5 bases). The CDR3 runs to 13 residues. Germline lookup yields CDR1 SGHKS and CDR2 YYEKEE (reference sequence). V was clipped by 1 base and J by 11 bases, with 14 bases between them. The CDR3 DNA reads TGTGCCAGCAGCTTGTATGCTTTTGGGAGGCAGTATTTT. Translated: CASSLYAFGRQYF.

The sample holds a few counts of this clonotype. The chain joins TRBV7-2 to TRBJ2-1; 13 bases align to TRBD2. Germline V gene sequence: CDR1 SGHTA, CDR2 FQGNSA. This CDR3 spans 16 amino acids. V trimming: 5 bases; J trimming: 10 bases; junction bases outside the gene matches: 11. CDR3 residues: CASSPATGTSGTEQFF. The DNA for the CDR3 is TGTGCCAGCAGCCCGGCTACCGGGACTAGCGGGACCGAGCAGTTCTTC.

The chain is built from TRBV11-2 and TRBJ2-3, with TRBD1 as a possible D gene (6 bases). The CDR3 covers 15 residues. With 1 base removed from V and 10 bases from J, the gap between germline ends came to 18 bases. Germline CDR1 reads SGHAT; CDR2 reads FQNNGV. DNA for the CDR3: TGTGCCAGCAGCTTAGGAGGGGGAAAGGCGGAGGCGCAGTATTTT. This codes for CASSLGGGKAEAQYF. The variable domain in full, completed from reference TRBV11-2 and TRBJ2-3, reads EAGVAQSPRYKIIEKRQSVAFWCNPISGHATLYWYQQILGQGPKLLIQFQNNGVVDDSQLPKDRFSAERLKGVDSTLKIQPAKLEDSAVYLCASSLGGGKAEAQYFGPGTRLTVL.